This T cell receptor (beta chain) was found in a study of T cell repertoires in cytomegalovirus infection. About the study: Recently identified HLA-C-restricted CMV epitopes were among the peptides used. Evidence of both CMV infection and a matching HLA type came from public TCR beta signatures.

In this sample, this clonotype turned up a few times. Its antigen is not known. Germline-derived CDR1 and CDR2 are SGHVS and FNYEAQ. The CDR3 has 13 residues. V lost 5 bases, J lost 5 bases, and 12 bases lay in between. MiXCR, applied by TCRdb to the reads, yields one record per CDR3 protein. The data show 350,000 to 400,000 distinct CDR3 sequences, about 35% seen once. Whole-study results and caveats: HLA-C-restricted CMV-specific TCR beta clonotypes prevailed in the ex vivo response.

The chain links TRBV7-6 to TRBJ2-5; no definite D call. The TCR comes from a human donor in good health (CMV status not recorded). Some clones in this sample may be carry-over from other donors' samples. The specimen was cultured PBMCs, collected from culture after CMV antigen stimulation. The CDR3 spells CASSEGGWETQYF. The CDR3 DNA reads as TGTGCCAGCAGCGAAGGTGGATGGGAGACCCAGTACTTC.